The entry below describes one T cell receptor (beta chain). The sample comes from a study of cytomegalovirus exposure and HLA in healthy donors. PCR involved 60 Vbeta and 13 Jbeta primers. Sequencing used immunoSEQ multiplex PCR; TCRdb keeps in-frame clones, though not all of them. The sample lists more than 150,000 clones; about 85% were seen once. The V segment lost 3 bases and the J segment 2 bases; nucleotides outside the gene matches: 5. The CDR3 contains 16 residues. CDR1 is GTSNPN and CDR2 is SVGIG in the germline V gene (reference sequence). The material sequenced was PBMCs. This clonotype originated in a girl under 18 in good health and CMV-seropositive. The V and J genes are TRBV30 and TRBJ2-2, with 11 nucleotides matching TRBD2. The CDR3 is CAWRLAGADNTGELFF. CDR3 coding DNA: TGTGCCTGGAGACTAGCGGGAGCCGATAACACCGGGGAGCTGTTTTTT.